A selection of T cell receptor beta chains follows, all from one sample in a study of shared clonotypes between healthy human individuals. Using immunoSEQ multiplex PCR, the repertoire was profiled, and TCRdb retains in-frame clones only, with some absent. The sample holds millions of clones; 95% are singletons and the top ten take 0.13%. Sequenced sample: naive CD4+ T cells sorted from blood. These TCRs come from a man younger than 30 in good health. Each CDR3 is given with its conserved first and last residue. A D gene is named only where the DNA matches it firmly. Clone size is given for some rows only: seen once, a few or many times, or a class if the clone is expanded.

TRBJ2-1 | - | TRBD2 | TRBV5-4 | TGTGCCAGCAGCGCGGGACTAGCGGGGGCTACCTCGGGGGAGCAGTTCTTC | CASSAGLAGATSGEQFF
TRBJ2-3 | once | - | TRBV5-4 | TGTGCCAGCAGCAAGGATCACACAGATACGCAGTATTTT | CASSKDHTDTQYF
TRBJ1-6 | - | - | TRBV27 | TGTGCCAGCAGCCTCAGGCAGTCCTATAATTCACCCCTCCACTTT | CASSLRQSYNSPLHF
TRBJ2-7 | - | - | TRBV6-5 | TGTGCCAGTTCAAGGAGCTCCTACGAGCAGTACTTC | CASSRSSYEQYF
TRBJ1-2 | - | - | TRBV7-9 | TGTGCCAGCAGCTTAGGAACAGGCGGCTACACCTTC | CASSLGTGGYTF
TRBJ2-7 | - | TRBD1 | TRBV7-9 | TGTGCCAGCAGCTCGTACAGGGGGACCAACCCTTTCTACGAGCAGTACTTC | CASSSYRGTNPFYEQYF
TRBJ2-7 | - | TRBD2 | TRBV6-5 | TGTGCCAGCAGGACGGGACTAGTGGAGCAGTACTTC | CASRTGLVEQYF
TRBJ2-7 | - | - | TRBV11-2 | TGTGCCAGCAGCTTCGATTTCAGGGAATCTCGGCAGTACTTC | CASSFDFRESRQYF
TRBJ2-3 | once | TRBD2 | TRBV28 | TGTGCCACCGAGGGCATAGCGGGACCTAGCACAGATACGCAGTATTTT | CATEGIAGPSTDTQYF
TRBJ1-1 | - | - | TRBV5-5 | TGTGCCAGCAGCTTCCTTTCCAGCATGAACACTGAAGCTTTCTTT | CASSFLSSMNTEAFF
TRBJ2-7 | - | - | TRBV19 | TGTGCCAGTAGTCCAGGTTTGCCCTACGAGCAGTACTTC | CASSPGLPYEQYF
TRBJ1-5 | - | TRBD1 | TRBV6-1 | TGTGCCAGCAAAACCGGGACAGGGTGGAATCAGCCCCAGCATTTT | CASKTGTGWNQPQHF
TRBJ1-1 | - | TRBD1 | TRBV28 | TGTGCCAGCAGCTCCCCCGGGACAGGACGTTTGGAAGCTTTCTTT | CASSSPGTGRLEAFF
TRBJ2-7 | - | - | TRBV5-1 | TGCGCCAGCAGCTTGGCTCTTTCGGACGCCGGCGGGGAGCAGTACTTC | CASSLALSDAGGEQYF
TRBJ1-6 | - | - | TRBV30 | TGTGCCTGGGGCAGGGGAAACTCCTATAATTCACCCCTCCACTTT | CAWGRGNSYNSPLHF
TRBJ2-3 | - | - | TRBV27 | TGTGCCAGTAGACTCGTCACTAGCACAGATACGCAGTATTTT | CASRLVTSTDTQYF
TRBJ2-1 | - | - | TRBV11-2 | TGTGCCAGCAGCTTAGTAAGGTATTTGGACAATGAGCAGTTCTTC | CASSLVRYLDNEQFF
TRBJ2-3 | - | - | TRBV6-5 | TGTGCCAGCAGTTACCTCGGGAGAGGAGATACGCAGTATTTT | CASSYLGRGDTQYF
TRBJ2-7 | - | - | TRBV21-1 | TGTGCCAGCACTTTGGGGAGCCGGAGCTACGAGCAGTACTTC | CASTLGSRSYEQYF
TRBJ2-7 | - | TRBD2 | TRBV5-1 | TGCGCCAGCAGCTTGTGGCGGGGGGAAACCTACGAGCAGTACTTC | CASSLWRGETYEQYF
TRBJ2-1 | - | TRBD2 | TRBV29-1 | TGCAGCGCCATTCGACTAGCGGGGGGCCATGAGCAGTTCTTC | CSAIRLAGGHEQFF
TRBJ1-1 | - | - | TRBV5-1 | TGCGCCAGCAGCCTAAAGGGGAACACTGAAGCTTTCTTT | CASSLKGNTEAFF
TRBJ1-4 | - | TRBD1 | TRBV10-2 | TGCGCCAGCAGTGAGTACTCAGGGGGCGCGGGTGAAAAACTGTTTTTT | CASSEYSGGAGEKLFF
TRBJ2-3 | - | - | TRBV10-3 | TGTGCCATCAGTGAAGGCCCTACGCAGTATTTT | CAISEGPTQYF
TRBJ1-1 | - | - | TRBV5-1 | TGCGCCAGCAGCTTGGGAGGATCGCAGGACACTGAAGCTTTCTTT | CASSLGGSQDTEAFF
TRBJ1-6 | - | - | TRBV6-5 | TGTGCCAGCAGTTCGGAGGGGGGTCGGAATTCACCCCTCCACTTT | CASSSEGGRNSPLHF
TRBJ1-2 | - | - | TRBV10-3 | TGTGCCATCAGCCCCGGAGAGTATGGCTACACCTTC | CAISPGEYGYTF
TRBJ1-5 | - | - | TRBV6-6 | TGTGCCAGCAGTTACCCCGCCCAGACTGCTAATCAGCCCCAGCATTTT | CASSYPAQTANQPQHF
TRBJ1-6 | - | - | TRBV27 | TGTGCCAGCAGTTCGTTCCGTGGACACCTAGATTCCTATAATTCACCCCTCCACTTT | CASSSFRGHLDSYNSPLHF
TRBJ2-2 | - | - | TRBV6-6 | TGTGCCAGCAGTTTAGGAGGGAAGAACACCGGGGAGCTGTTTTTT | CASSLGGKNTGELFF
TRBJ1-3 | - | - | TRBV28 | TGTGCCAGCAGTTGGGCAGATGCCTCTGGAAACACCATATATTTT | CASSWADASGNTIYF
TRBJ1-2 | once | - | TRBV28 | TGTGCCAGCAGTTTAGAGGTGGAGGCGAGCTACACCTTC | CASSLEVEASYTF
TRBJ2-6 | - | - | TRBV19 | TGTGCCAGTAGCCCAATACCAGGCTCTGGGGCCAACGTCCTGACTTTC | CASSPIPGSGANVLTF
TRBJ2-5 | - | - | TRBV7-2 | TGTGCCAGCAGCCAAGGGGCGAGGCAGACCCAGTACTTC | CASSQGARQTQYF
TRBJ2-2 | - | TRBD2 | TRBV5-4 | TGTTCTTTCGGGCGGGAGTCGGGCACCGGGGAGCTGTTTTTT | CSFGRESGTGELFF
TRBJ2-7 | - | - | TRBV11-2 | TGTGCCAGCAGCCACTACAGGGAGTCGTTCTACGAGCAGTACTTC | CASSHYRESFYEQYF
TRBJ2-1 | - | TRBD2 | TRBV28 | TGTGCCAGCAGTCTTACGACTAGCGGGAGGCAGAATGAGCAGTTCTTC | CASSLTTSGRQNEQFF
TRBJ2-4 | - | - | TRBV7-2 | TGTGCCAGCAGCACCGGGACTTTAAGTAAGAACATTCAGTACTTC | CASSTGTLSKNIQYF
TRBJ1-3 | - | - | TRBV18 | TGTGCCAGCTCAAAGGACCTCAGCTCTGGAAACACCATATATTTT | CASSKDLSSGNTIYF
TRBJ2-7 | - | - | TRBV11-2 | TGTGCCAGCAGCTTAGATTCTCTCCCAGCCGTTTCTAGCTCCTACGAGCAGTACTTC | CASSLDSLPAVSSSYEQYF
TRBJ1-4 | - | - | TRBV7-2 | TGTGCCAGCAGCCCAGGGCGGGCAACTAATGAAAAACTGTTTTTT | CASSPGRATNEKLFF
TRBJ1-2 | - | - | TRBV5-4 | TGTGCCAGCAGCTTGACAGAATCCTATGGCTACACCTTC | CASSLTESYGYTF
TRBJ1-6 | - | - | TRBV7-6 | TGTGCCAGCAGCTTAACCACTAGTTCACCCCTCCACTTT | CASSLTTSSPLHF
TRBJ2-3 | - | - | TRBV27 | TGTGCCAGCAGTTCCACTGATACGCAGTATTTT | CASSSTDTQYF
TRBJ2-7 | - | - | TRBV9 | TGTGCCAGCAGCGTAGACGGTAGGGGGGAGCAGTACTTC | CASSVDGRGEQYF
TRBJ1-2 | - | - | TRBV11-2 | TGTGCCAGCAGCCCGGGGGGGGGCTATGGCTACACCTTC | CASSPGGGYGYTF
TRBJ2-7 | - | TRBD1 | TRBV7-9 | TGTGCCAGCAGTCGCCCGGGACAGACCTACGAGCAGTACTTC | CASSRPGQTYEQYF
TRBJ1-4 | - | - | TRBV7-2 | TGTGCCAGCAGCTCAGACGGTGCAACTAATGAAAAACTGTTTTTT | CASSSDGATNEKLFF
TRBJ2-5 | - | - | TRBV18 | TGTGCCAGCTCATCCAATGTCGGTTTCCAAGAGACCCAGTACTTC | CASSSNVGFQETQYF
TRBJ1-3 | - | - | TRBV2 | TGTGCCAGCAGAAACATCTGGGCAGGGAGAAACACCATATATTTT | CASRNIWAGRNTIYF
TRBJ2-7 | - | TRBD2 | TRBV5-1 | TGCGCCAGCAGGGGAGTTAGCGGGGTCTCCTACGAGCAGTACTTC | CASRGVSGVSYEQYF
TRBJ2-2 | - | - | TRBV6-1 | TGTGCCAGCAGTGAAAGGGGGAGCACCGGGGAGCTGTTTTTT | CASSERGSTGELFF